This T cell receptor (beta chain) comes out of a study of control samples from healthy donors and cancer patients. Germline lookup yields CDR1 MGHRA and CDR2 YSYEKL. This CDR3 has 15 amino acids. With 3 bases clipped from V and 3 bases from J, the junction kept 4 bases outside the gene matches. This table comes from immunoSEQ multiplex PCR, and its TCRdb copy is limited to in-frame clones, with some not included. The data contain around 80,000 clones, over 90% of them singletons. This sequence joins TRBV4-1 and TRBJ1-5; 8 bases match TRBD1. The sample taken for sequencing was blood. The sequence was collected from a woman aged 25 to 39 in good health. The CDR3 reads CASSHPGGVNQPQHF. The CDR3 coding sequence is TGCGCCAGCAGCCACCCAGGGGGCGTCAATCAGCCCCAGCATTTT.